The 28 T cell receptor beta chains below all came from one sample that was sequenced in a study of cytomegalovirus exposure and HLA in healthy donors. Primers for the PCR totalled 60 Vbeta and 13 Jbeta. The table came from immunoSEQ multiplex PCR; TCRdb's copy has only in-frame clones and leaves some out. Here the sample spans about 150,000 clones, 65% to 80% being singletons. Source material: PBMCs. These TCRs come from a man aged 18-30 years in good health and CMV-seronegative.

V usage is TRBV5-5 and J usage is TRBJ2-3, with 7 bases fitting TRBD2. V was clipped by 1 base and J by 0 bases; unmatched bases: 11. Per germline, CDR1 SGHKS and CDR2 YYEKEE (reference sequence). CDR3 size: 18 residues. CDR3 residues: CASSLISGGTTSTDTQYF. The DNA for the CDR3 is TGTGCCAGCAGCTTGATATCGGGGGGTACTACTAGCACAGATACGCAGTATTTT.

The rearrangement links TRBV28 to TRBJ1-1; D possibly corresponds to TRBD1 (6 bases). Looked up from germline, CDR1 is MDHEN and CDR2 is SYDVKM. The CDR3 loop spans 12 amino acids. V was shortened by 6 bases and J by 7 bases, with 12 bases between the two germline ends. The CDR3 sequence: CASSSGQREAFF. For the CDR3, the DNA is TGTGCCAGCAGCTCAGGACAGCGTGAAGCTTTCTTT.

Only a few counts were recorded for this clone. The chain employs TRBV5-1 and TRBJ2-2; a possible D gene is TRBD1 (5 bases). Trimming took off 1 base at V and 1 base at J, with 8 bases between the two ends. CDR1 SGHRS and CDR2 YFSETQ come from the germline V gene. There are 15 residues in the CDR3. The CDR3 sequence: CASSLTGVNTGELFF. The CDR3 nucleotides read TGCGCCAGCAGCTTGACAGGTGTGAACACCGGGGAGCTGTTTTTT.

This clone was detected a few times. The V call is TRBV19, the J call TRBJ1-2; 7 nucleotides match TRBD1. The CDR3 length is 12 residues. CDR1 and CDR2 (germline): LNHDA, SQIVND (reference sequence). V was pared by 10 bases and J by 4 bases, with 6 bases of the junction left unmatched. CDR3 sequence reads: CAIQGSGYGYTF. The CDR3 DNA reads TGTGCCATACAGGGGTCGGGCTATGGCTACACCTTC.

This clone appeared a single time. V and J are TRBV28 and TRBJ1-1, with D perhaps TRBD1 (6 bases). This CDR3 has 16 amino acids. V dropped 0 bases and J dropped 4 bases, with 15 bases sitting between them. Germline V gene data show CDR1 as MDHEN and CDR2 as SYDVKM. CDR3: CASSLWGRGRFTEAFF. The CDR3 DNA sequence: TGTGCCAGCAGTTTATGGGGGAGGGGGAGGTTCACTGAAGCTTTCTTT.

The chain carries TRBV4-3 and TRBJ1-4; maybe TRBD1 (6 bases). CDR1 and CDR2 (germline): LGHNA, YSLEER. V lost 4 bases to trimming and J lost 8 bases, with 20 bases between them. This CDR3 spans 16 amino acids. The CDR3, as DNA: TGCGCCAGCAGCCCCCGGGAGGGGGGAAGAGAAGAAAAACTGTTTTTT. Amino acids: CASSPREGGREEKLFF.

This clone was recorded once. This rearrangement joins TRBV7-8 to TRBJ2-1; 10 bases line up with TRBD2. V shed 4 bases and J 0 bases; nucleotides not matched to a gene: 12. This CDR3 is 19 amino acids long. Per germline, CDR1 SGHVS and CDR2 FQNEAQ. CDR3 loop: CASSSGFISGGTSYNEQFF. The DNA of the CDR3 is TGTGCCAGCAGCTCAGGATTCATTAGCGGGGGGACCTCCTACAATGAGCAGTTCTTC. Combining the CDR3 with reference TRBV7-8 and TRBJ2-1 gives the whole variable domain GAGVSQSPRYKVAKRGQDVALRCDPISGHVSLFWYQQALGQGPEFLTYFQNEAQLDKSGLPSDRFFAERPEGSVSTLKIQRTQQEDSAVYLCASSSGFISGGTSYNEQFFGPGTRLTVL.

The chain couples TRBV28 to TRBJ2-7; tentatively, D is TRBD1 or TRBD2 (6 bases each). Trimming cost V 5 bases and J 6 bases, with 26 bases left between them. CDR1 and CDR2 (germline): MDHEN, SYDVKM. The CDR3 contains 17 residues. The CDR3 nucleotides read TGTGCCAGCAGTCAGCCTCGGGCAGGCCAAGGAGGGGGCGAGCAGTACGTC. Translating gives CASSQPRAGQGGGEQYV.

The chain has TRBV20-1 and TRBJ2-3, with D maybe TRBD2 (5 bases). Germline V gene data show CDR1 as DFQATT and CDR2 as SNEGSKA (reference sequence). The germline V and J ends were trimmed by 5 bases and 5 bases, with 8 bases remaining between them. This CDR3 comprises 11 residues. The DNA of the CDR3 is TGCAGTGCTGGACTGGGAGATACGCAGTATTTT. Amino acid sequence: CSAGLGDTQYF.

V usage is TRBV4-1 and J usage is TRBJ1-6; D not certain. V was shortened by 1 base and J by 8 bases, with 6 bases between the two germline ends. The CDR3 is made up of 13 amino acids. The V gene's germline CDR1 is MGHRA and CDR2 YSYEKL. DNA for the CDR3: TGCGCCAGCAGCCAAGGACACGATTCACCCCTCCACTTT. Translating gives CASSQGHDSPLHF.

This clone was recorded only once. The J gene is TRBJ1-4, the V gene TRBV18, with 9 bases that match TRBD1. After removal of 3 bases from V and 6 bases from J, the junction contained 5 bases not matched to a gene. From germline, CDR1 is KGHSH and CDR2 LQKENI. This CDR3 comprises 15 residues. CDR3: CASSPNRGPDEKLFF. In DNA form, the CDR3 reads TGTGCCAGCTCACCGAACAGGGGGCCTGATGAAAAACTGTTTTTT. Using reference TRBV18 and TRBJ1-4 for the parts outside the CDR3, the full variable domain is NAGVMQNPRHLVRRRGQEARLRCSPMKGHSHVYWYRQLPEEGLKFMVYLQKENIIDESGMPKERFSAEFPKEGPSILRIQQVVRGDSAAYFCASSPNRGPDEKLFFGSGTQLSVL.

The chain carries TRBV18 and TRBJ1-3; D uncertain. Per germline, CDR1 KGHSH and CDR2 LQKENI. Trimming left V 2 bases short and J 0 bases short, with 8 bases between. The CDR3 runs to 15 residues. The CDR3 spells CASSPASSSGNTIYF. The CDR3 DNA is TGTGCCAGCTCACCAGCCTCCAGCTCTGGAAACACCATATATTTT.

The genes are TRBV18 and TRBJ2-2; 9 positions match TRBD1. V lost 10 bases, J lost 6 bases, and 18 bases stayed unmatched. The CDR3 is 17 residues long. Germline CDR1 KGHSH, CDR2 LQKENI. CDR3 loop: CATGKGGGQGYAGELFF. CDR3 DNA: TGTGCCACCGGAAAAGGAGGGGGACAGGGATACGCCGGGGAGCTGTTTTTT.

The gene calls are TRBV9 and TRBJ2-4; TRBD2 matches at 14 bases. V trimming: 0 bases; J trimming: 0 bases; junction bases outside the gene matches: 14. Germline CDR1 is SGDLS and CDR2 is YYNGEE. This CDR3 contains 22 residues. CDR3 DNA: TGTGCCAGCAGCGTAGGACTAGCGGGGGGGCCGGTGAAAGGTTTAGCCAAAAACATTCAGTACTTC. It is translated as CASSVGLAGGPVKGLAKNIQYF.

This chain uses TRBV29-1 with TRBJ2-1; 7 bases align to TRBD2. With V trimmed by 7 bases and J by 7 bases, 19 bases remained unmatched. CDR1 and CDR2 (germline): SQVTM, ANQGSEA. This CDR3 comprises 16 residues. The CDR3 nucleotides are TGCAGCGCCTCCTTGGCTGGGACCGCGGGGGTTAATGAGCAGTTCTTC. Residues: CSASLAGTAGVNEQFF.

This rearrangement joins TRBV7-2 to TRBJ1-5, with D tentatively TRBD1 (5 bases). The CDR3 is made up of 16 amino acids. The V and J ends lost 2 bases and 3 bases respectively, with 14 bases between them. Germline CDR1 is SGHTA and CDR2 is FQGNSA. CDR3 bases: TGTGCCAGCAGCTTAAGTGGGGCGGCAATCAATCAGCCCCAGCATTTT. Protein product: CASSLSGAAINQPQHF. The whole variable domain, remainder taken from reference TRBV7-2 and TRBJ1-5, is GAGVSQSPSNKVTEKGKDVELRCDPISGHTALYWYRQSLGQGLEFLIYFQGNSAPDKSGLPSDRFSAERTGGSVSTLTIQRTQQEDSAVYLCASSLSGAAINQPQHFGDGTRLSIL.

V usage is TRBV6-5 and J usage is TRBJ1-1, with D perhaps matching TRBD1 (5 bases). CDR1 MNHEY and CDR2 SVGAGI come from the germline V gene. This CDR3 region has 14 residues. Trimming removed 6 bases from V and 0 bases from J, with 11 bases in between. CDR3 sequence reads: CASSSRGMNTEAFF. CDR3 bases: TGTGCCAGCAGCTCGCGGGGCATGAACACTGAAGCTTTCTTT.

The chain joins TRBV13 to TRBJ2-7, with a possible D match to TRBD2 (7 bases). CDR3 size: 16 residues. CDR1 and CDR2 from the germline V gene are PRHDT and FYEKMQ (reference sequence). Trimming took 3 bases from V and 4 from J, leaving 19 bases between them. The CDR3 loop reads CASSFSQGREVYEQYV. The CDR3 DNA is TGTGCCAGCAGCTTTTCACAGGGCCGGGAGGTATACGAGCAGTACGTC.

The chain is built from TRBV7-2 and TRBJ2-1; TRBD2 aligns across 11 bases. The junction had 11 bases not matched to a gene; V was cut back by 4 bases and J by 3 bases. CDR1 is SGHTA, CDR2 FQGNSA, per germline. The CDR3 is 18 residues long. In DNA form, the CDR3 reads TGTGCCAGCAGCTCCCGCCCCCTGCTAGCGGGGGGCTACAATGAGCAGTTCTTC. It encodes CASSSRPLLAGGYNEQFF.

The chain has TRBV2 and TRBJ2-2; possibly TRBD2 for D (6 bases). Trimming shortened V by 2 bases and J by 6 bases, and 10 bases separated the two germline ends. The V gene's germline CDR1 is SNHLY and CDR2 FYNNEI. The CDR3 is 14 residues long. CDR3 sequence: CASSEMTRAGELFF. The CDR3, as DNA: TGTGCCAGCAGTGAAATGACTAGAGCCGGGGAGCTGTTTTTT.

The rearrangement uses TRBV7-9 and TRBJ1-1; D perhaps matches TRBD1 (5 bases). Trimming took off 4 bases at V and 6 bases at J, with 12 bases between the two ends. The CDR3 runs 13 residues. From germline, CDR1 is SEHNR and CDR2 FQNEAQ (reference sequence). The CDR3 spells CASSSQGAPEAFF. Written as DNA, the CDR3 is TGTGCCAGCAGCTCCCAGGGCGCTCCTGAAGCTTTCTTT.

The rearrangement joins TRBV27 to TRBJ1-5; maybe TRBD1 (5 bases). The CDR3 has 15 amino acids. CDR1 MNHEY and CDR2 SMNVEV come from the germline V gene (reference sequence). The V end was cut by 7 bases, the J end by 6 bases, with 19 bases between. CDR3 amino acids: CASKPRGAGGQPQHF. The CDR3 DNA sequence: TGTGCCAGCAAACCGAGAGGCGCGGGGGGTCAGCCCCAGCATTTT.

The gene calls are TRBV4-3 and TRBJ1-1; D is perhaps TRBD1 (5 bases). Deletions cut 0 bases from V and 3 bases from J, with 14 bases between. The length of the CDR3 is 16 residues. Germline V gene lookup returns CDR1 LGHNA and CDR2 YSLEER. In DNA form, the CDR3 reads TGCGCCAGCAGCCAAGAGACCGGGTGGGGGGACACTGAAGCTTTCTTT. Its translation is CASSQETGWGDTEAFF.

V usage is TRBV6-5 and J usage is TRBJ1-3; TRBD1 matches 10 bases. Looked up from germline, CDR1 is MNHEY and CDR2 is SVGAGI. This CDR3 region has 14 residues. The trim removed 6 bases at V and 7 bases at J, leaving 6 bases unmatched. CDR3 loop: CASRGQGEPNTIYF. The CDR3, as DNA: TGTGCCAGCAGAGGACAGGGGGAACCCAACACCATATATTTT.

Here the CDR3 DNA reads TGTGCCAGCAGCTTGGGGCAGGGGATGAAGCACGGGGAGCTGTTTTTT. Its translation: CASSLGQGMKHGELFF. V gene TRBV5-4 combines with J gene TRBJ2-2; TRBD1 might be the D (6 bases). The CDR3 runs 16 residues. Trimming removed 0 bases from V and 7 bases from J, with 16 bases in between. CDR1 SGHNT and CDR2 YYREEE come from the germline V gene (reference sequence).

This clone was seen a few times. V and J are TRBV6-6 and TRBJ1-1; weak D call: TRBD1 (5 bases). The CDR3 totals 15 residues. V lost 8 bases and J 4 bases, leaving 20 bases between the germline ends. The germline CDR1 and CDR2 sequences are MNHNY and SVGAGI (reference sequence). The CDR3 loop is CASSGLGGGFTEAFF. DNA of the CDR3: TGTGCCAGCTCGGGGTTGGGGGGAGGTTTCACTGAAGCTTTCTTT.

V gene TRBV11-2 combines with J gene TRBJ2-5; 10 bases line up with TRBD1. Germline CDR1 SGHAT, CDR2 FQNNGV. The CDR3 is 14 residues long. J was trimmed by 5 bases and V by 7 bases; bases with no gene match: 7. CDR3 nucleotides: TGTGCCAGCACCCAGACAGGGGGCTATGAGACCCAGTACTTC. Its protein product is CASTQTGGYETQYF. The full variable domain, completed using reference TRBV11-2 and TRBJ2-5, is EAGVAQSPRYKIIEKRQSVAFWCNPISGHATLYWYQQILGQGPKLLIQFQNNGVVDDSQLPKDRFSAERLKGVDSTLKIQPAKLEDSAVYLCASTQTGGYETQYFGPGTRLLVL.

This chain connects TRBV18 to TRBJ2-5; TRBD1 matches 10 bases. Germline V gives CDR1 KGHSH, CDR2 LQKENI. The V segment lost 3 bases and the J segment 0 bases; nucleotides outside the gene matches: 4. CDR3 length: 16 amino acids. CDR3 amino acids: CASSPPGTGDQETQYF. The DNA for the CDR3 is TGTGCCAGCTCACCTCCCGGGACAGGGGACCAAGAGACCCAGTACTTC.